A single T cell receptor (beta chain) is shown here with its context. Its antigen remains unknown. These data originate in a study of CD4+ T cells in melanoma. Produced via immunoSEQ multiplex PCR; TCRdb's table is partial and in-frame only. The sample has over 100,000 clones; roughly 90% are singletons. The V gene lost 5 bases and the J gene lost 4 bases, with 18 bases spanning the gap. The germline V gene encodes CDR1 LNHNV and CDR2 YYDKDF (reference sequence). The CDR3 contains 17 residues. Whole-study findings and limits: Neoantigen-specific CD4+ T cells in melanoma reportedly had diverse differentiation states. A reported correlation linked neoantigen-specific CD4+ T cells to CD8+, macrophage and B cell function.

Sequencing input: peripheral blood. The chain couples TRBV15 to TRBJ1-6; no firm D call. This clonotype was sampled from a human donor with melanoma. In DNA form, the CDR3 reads TGTGCCACCAGCCGGAGCCGGACGACCGCTTATAATTCACCCCTCCACTTT. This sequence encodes CATSRSRTTAYNSPLHF. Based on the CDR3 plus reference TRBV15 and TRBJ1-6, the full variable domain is DAMVIQNPRYQVTQFGKPVTLSCSQTLNHNVMYWYQQKSSQAPKLLFHYYDKDFNNEADTPDNFQSRRPNTSFCFLDIRSPGLGDTAMYLCATSRSRTTAYNSPLHFGNGTRLTVT.